Given below is one T cell receptor beta chain in context. This receptor's antigen is unknown. No much larger clonotype is one base removed from it; base qualities were not supplied. The library was built by means of the immunoSEQ multiplex PCR assay. TCRdb took this table from immuneACCESS and kept in-frame rearrangements with V and J called. Such tables lack part of the clones; where checked against another copy, unresolved V genes explain under half of the gap, and the rest is unexplained. The sample table records approximately 74,000 clones; over 80% of these occur just once. The ten biggest clones cover less than 2.5% of the sample. V and J lose 6 bases and 1 base, and a span of 13 bases separates them. The cysteine opens and the phenylalanine closes a CDR3 of 15 amino acids. The kept DNA is CDR3 alone, 45 bases in frame from the first base. The CDR1 and CDR2 encoded by the germline V gene are MNHEY and SVGAGI.

These data belong to a study of T cell changes during pregnancy in multiple sclerosis (dated by TCRdb to about 2019). In the study overall: Changes in the T cell repertoire over the course of pregnancy were examined in this study in women with multiple sclerosis.

Sequenced material: peripheral blood, taken before pregnancy. This TCR was recovered from a female donor with multiple sclerosis, enrolled in a pregnancy study. The chain is made from TRBV6-5 and TRBJ2-1; the best D guess is TRBD1, with 6 bases matching. The nucleotides read TGTGCCAGCAGCCTCGTCAGGGGTTCCTACAATGAGCAGTTCTTC. This codes for CASSLVRGSYNEQFF.